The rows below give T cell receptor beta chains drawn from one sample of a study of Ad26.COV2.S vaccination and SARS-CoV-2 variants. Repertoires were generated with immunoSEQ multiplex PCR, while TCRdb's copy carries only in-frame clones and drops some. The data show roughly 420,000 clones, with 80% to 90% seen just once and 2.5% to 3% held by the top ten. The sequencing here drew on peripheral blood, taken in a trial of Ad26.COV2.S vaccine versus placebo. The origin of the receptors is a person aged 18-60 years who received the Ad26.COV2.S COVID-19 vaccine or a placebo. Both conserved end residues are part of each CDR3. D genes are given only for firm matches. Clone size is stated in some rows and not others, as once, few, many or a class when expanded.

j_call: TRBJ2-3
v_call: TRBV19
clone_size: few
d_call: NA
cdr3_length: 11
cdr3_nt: TGTGCCAGTAGTTCTGTAGCGGCGCAGTATTTT
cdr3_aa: CASSSVAAQYF

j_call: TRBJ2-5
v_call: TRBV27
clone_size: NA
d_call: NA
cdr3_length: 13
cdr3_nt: TGTGCCAGCAGGGGCCACCTCCAAGAGACCCAGTACTTC
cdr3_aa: CASRGHLQETQYF

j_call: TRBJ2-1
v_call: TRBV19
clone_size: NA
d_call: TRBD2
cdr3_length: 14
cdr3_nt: TGTGCCAGTAGTATAACTAGCGGGATCAATGAGCAGTTCTTC
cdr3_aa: CASSITSGINEQFF

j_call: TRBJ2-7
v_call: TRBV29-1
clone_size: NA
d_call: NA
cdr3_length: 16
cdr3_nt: TGCAGCGTCGAGGGGGGAGTGGACATCGACTCCTACGAGCAGTACTTC
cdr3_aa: CSVEGGVDIDSYEQYF

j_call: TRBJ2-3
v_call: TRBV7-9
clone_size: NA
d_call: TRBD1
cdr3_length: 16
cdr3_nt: TGTGCCAGCAGCCCCACTTGGGACAGGGGAGCAGATACGCAGTATTTT
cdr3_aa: CASSPTWDRGADTQYF

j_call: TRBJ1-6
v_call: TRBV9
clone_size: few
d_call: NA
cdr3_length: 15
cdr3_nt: TGTGCCAGCAGCGTAGCTGGGAGCGTAAATTCACCCCTCCACTTT
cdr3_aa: CASSVAGSVNSPLHF

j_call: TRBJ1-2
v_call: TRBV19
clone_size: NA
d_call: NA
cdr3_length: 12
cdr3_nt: TGTGCCAGTAGTCTAACAGTCTATGGCTACACCTTC
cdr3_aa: CASSLTVYGYTF

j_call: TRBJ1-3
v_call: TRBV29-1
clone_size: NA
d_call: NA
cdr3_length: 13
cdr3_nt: TGCAGCGTGGAGAGGGGGAAAGGAAACACCATATATTTT
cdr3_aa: CSVERGKGNTIYF

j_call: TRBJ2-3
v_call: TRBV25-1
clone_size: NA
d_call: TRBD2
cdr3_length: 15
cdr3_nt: TGTGCCAGCAGTCTAGGCGGAAGGGGAGGGGATACGCAGTATTTT
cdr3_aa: CASSLGGRGGDTQYF

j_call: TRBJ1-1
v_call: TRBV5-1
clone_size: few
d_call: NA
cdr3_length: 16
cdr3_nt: TGCGCCAGCAGCGCGGGGGGTGTAAGCGTGAACACTGAAGCTTTCTTT
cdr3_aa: CASSAGGVSVNTEAFF

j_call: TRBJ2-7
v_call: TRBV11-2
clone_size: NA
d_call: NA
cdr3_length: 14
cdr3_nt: TGTGCCAGCAGCATCCCCGGGCCCTCCTACGAGCAGTACTTC
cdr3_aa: CASSIPGPSYEQYF

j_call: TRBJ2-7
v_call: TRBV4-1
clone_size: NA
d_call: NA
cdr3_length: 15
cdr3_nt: TGCGCCAGCAGCCAACCGATCGGAGGACGGTACGAGCAGTACTTC
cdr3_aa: CASSQPIGGRYEQYF

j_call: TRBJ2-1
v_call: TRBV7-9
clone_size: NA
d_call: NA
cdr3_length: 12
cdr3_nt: TGTGCCAGCAGCTTAATAGGGTATGAGCAGTTCTTC
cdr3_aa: CASSLIGYEQFF

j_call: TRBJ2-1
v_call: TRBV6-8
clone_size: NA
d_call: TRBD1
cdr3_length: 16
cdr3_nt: TGTGCCAGCAGTTCCCCCGGACAGGGGAGGCTCAATGAGCAGTTCTTC
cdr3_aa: CASSSPGQGRLNEQFF

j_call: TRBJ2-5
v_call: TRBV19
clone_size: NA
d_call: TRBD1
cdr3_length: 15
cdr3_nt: TGTGCCAGTAGCATTGCTGGACAGGGGGCGAAGACCCAGTACTTC
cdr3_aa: CASSIAGQGAKTQYF

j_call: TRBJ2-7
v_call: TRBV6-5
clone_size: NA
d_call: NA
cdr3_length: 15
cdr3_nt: TGTGCCAGCAGTTTCACCGGGTCTCGAAACTACGAGCAGTACTTC
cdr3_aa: CASSFTGSRNYEQYF

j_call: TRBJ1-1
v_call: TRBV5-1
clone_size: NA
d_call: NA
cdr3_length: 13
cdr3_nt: TGCGCCAGCAGCCCCAGGGTTAGCGCTGAAGCTTTCTTT
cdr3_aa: CASSPRVSAEAFF

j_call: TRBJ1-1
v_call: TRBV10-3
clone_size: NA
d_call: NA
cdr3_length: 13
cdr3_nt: TGTGCCATCAGTGAGTGGAGGGATATTGAAGCTTTCTTT
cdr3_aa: CAISEWRDIEAFF

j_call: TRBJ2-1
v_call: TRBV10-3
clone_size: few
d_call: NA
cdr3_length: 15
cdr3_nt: TGTGCCATCAGTGAGTCAGGGGTTATCTACAATGAGCAGTTCTTC
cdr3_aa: CAISESGVIYNEQFF

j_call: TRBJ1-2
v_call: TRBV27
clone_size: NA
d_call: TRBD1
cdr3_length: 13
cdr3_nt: TGTGCCAGCAGTTTAACCCGACAGGGAAACTACACCTTC
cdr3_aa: CASSLTRQGNYTF

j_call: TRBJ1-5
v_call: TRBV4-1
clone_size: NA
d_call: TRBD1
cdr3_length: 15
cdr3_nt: TGCGCCAGCAGCCAACCAGGGACAGGCAATCAGCCCCAGCATTTT
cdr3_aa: CASSQPGTGNQPQHF

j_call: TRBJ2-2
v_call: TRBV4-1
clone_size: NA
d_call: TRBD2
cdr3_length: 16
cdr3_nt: TGCGCCAGCAGCCAGGGACTAGCGGGATTGGGCGGGGAGCTGTTTTTT
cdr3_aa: CASSQGLAGLGGELFF

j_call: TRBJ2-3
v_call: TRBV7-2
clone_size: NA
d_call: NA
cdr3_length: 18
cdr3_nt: TGTGCCAGCAGCTTATCGGGCAGGGGTGGTCCCCGGTCGCATACGCAGTATTTT
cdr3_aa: CASSLSGRGGPRSHTQYF

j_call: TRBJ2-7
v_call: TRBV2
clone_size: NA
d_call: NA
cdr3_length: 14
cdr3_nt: TGTGCCAGCATAAGAGGGGTGGATTCCTACGAGCAGTACTTC
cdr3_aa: CASIRGVDSYEQYF

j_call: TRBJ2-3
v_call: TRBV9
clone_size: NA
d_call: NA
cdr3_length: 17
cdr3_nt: TGTGCCAGCAGCGTAGAGGGAGGAGGGATTAGCACAGATACGCAGTATTTT
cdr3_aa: CASSVEGGGISTDTQYF

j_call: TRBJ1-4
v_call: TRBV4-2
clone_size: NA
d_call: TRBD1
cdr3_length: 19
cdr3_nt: TGTGCCAGCAGCCAAGACGGACAGGGGGAATGGCCGACTAATGAAAAACTGTTTTTT
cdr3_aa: CASSQDGQGEWPTNEKLFF

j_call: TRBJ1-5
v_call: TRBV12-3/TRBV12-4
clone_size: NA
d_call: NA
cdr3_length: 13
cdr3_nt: TGTGCCAGCAGTTTTCGGGGGGATCAGCCCCAGCATTTT
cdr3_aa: CASSFRGDQPQHF

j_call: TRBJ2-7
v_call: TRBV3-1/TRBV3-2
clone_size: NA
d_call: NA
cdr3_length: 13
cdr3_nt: TGTGCCAGCAGCCCAGGAAAGTCCTACGAGCAGTACTTC
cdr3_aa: CASSPGKSYEQYF

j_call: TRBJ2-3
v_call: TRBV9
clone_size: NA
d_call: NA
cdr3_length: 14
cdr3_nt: TGTGCCAGCAGCGTAGCTTTAGCTACCGATACGCAGTATTTT
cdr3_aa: CASSVALATDTQYF

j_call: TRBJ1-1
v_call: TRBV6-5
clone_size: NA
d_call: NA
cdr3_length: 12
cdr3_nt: TGTGCCAGCAGGGGTGATGGGACTGAAGCTTTCTTT
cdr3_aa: CASRGDGTEAFF

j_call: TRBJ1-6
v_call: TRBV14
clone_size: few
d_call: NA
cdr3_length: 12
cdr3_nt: TGTGCCAGCAGGAGCGGGGCCTCACCCCTCCACTTT
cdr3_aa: CASRSGASPLHF

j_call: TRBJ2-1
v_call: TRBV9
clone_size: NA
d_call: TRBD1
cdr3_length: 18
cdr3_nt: TGTGCCAGCAGCGTCCGGGACAGGGGCCCCCTCGAATACAATGAGCAGTTCTTC
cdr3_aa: CASSVRDRGPLEYNEQFF

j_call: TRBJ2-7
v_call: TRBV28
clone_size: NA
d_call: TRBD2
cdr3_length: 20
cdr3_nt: TGTGCCAGCAGCCTTATGGGCCAGTGGGGACTAGCGGGCGTAACCTACGAGCAGTACTTC
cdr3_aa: CASSLMGQWGLAGVTYEQYF

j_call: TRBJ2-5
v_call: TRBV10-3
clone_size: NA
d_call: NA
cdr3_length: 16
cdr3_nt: TGTGCCATCAGCCCCTCCCCGTGGGGGGCAGGGGAGACCCAGTACTTC
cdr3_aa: CAISPSPWGAGETQYF

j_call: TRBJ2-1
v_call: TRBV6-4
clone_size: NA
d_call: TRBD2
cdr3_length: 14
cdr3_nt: TGTGCCAGCAGCCGGGACTACTCTGACAATGAGCAGTTCTTC
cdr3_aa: CASSRDYSDNEQFF

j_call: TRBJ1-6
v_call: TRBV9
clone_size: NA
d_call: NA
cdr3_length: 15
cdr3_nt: TGTGCCAGCAGCGCCCGGGACGGTGTGTGGTCACCCCTCCACTTT
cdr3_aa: CASSARDGVWSPLHF

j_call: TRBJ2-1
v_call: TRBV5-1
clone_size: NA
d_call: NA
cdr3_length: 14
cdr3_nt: TGCGCCAGCAACCCGTCACAGGGATACAATGAGCAGTTCTTC
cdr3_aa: CASNPSQGYNEQFF

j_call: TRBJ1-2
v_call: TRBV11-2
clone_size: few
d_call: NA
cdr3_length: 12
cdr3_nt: TGTGCCAGCAGCCACGATGGGGTCGGCTACACCTTC
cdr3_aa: CASSHDGVGYTF

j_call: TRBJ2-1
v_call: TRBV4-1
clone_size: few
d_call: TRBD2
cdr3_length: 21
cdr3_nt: TGCGCCAGCAGCCAACCTCTTACCGGGACTAGCGGGAAGGGAGTAAGGAATGAGCAGTTCTTC
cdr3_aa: CASSQPLTGTSGKGVRNEQFF

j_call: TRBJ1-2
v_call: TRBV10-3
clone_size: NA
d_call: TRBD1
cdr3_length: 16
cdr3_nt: TGTGCCATCAGTGAGCCGACAGGGAGAGCTAACTATGGCTACACCTTC
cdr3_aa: CAISEPTGRANYGYTF

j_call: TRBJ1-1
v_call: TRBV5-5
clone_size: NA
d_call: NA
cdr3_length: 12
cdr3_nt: TGTGCCAGCAGCTTTGGCTACACTGAAGCTTTCTTT
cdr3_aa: CASSFGYTEAFF

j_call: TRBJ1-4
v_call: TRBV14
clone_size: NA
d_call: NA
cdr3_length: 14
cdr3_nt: TGTGCCAGCAGCCGTCCGGGGGGAGGTGAAAAACTGTTTTTT
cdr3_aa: CASSRPGGGEKLFF

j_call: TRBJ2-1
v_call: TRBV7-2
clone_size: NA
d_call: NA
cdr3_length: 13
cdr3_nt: TGTGCCAGCAGCGGCAACTCCTACAATGAGCAGTTCTTC
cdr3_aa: CASSGNSYNEQFF

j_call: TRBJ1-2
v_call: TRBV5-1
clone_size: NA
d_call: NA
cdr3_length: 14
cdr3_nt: TGCGCCAGCAGCTTGGACAGGGTAAACTATGGCTACACCTTC
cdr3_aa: CASSLDRVNYGYTF

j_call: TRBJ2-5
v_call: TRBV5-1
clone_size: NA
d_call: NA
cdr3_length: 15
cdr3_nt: TGCGCCAGCAGCCCGGGGGCGCTGGGAGGAGAGACCCAGTACTTC
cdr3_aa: CASSPGALGGETQYF

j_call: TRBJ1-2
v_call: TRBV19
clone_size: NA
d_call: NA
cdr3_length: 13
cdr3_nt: TGTGCCAGTGCCGTAAGGATAAACTATGGCTACACCTTC
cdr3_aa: CASAVRINYGYTF

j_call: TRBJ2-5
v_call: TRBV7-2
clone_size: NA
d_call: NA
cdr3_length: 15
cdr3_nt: TGTGCCAGCAGCTTAGAGTTCTGGGCCCAAGAGACCCAGTACTTC
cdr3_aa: CASSLEFWAQETQYF

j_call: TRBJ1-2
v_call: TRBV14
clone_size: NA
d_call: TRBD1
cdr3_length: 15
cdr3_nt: TGTGCCAGCAGCCAGGACAGGGGAGGAAGCTATGGCTACACCTTC
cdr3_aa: CASSQDRGGSYGYTF

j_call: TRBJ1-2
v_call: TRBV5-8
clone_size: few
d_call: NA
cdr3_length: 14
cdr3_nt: TGTGCCAGCAGCCGTGACATGGGAGGCTATGGCTACACCTTC
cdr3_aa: CASSRDMGGYGYTF

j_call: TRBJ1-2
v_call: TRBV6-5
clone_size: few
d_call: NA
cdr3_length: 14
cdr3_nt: TGTGCCAGCAGACCCCAGGCAGCGAGGGATGGCTACACCTTC
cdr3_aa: CASRPQAARDGYTF

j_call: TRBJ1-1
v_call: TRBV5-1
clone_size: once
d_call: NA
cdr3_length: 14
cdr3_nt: TGCGCCAGCAGCTACCTCGGGGGGAACACTGAAGCTTTCTTT
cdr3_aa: CASSYLGGNTEAFF

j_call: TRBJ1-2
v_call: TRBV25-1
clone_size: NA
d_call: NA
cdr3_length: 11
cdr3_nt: TGTGCCAGCAGTGCAAACTATGGCTACACCTTC
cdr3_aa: CASSANYGYTF